One TCR beta chain is described in this entry. The data were obtained in a study of T cell changes during pregnancy in multiple sclerosis. Germline loops: CDR1 SGDLS, CDR2 YYNGEE. CDR3 length: 16 amino acids. V lost 2 bases to trimming and J lost 4 bases, with 18 bases between them. Measured with immunoSEQ multiplex PCR; TCRdb has only the in-frame clones, and not every one. This table has around 80,000 clones, about 90% appearing once. The sample here was peripheral blood, taken before pregnancy. This TCR derives from a female donor with multiple sclerosis, enrolled in a pregnancy study. The chain couples TRBV9 to TRBJ2-5; a weak D match, TRBD1 (5 bases). The CDR3 DNA reads as TGTGCCAGCAGCGTCGACAGTGGTTTGGGCGGAGAGACCCAGTACTTC. Its translation is CASSVDSGLGGETQYF. Full variable domain (remainder filled in from reference TRBV9 and TRBJ2-5): DSGVTQTPKHLITATGQRVTLRCSPRSGDLSVYWYQQSLDQGLQFLIQYYNGEERAKGNILERFSAQQFPDLHSELNLSSLELGDSALYFCASSVDSGLGGETQYFGPGTRLLVL.